This TCR beta chain derives from a study of blood T cell repertoires in COVID-19 (dated by TCRdb to the early 2020s). Describing the broader study: Samples from collaborators originated in the United States, Italy and Spain and spanned both the acute and convalescent phases of COVID-19. The material from the prospective study consisted of cDNA or gDNA derived from T cells, B-cell-depleted T cells, or PBMCs. The dataset comprised deeply sampled blood TCRbeta repertoires from subjects exposed to, actively infected with, or recovered from COVID-19. The repertoires were released in a freely available public database intended as a resource for research on the immune response to SARS-CoV-2. The samples were drawn from two sources: the first 160 participants of the ongoing ImmuneRACE study, and some 1,300 subjects contributed by 6 global collaborators. Sample metadata almost always included a de-identified subject ID, COVID-19 status, age in years and sex. Where available, HLA class I and class II types were obtained from metadata supplied by the sample provider rather than from assay-based typing.

TCRbeta CDR3 regions were amplified from genomic DNA by means of the immunoSEQ Assay, a bias-controlled multiplex PCR. Per the original workflow: Nucleated cell counts per sample were estimated from amplification of reference gene primers within the assay. To quantify the absolute abundance of each unique TCRbeta CDR3 rearrangement, sequence reads were collapsed and filtered. Productive Simpson clonality was computed per sample as the square root of Simpson's diversity index over productive rearrangements. The table comes from immuneACCESS by way of TCRdb, which keeps in-frame sequences with V and J called. Part of the clones is missing from these tables; in studies checked, under half for an unresolved V gene and the rest for unknown reasons. The V and J calls and the clone size are those of that table, but D and trimming were determined from the DNA. The sample table lists about 68,000 clones, 65% to 90% of them with a count of one. The ten largest clones represent 1.4% to 1.5% of the sample.

CDR1 LNHDA and CDR2 SQIVND are derived from the germline V gene (reference sequence). At the junction V is shortened by 9 bases and J by 3 bases; bases outside the gene matches: 2. The CDR3 numbers 12 residues from cysteine through phenylalanine. Only the CDR3 portion is preserved as DNA: 36 bases, with reading frame beginning at the first base. Turning to this clone: It has no known antigen specificity. Base qualities are not provided; no much larger clone lies one nucleotide away. At the DNA level, this CDR3 is encoded by other sequences in the same sample as well.

What the study reported, not specific to this receptor: Clinical and demographic metadata were provided uncurated, with the amount varying by source and participant.

The collaborating institutions used their own protocols to collect whole blood in K2EDTA tubes. Collaborator samples were shipped for TCRbeta analysis as frozen whole blood, isolated PBMCs, or DNA extracted from either sample type. The chain uses TRBV19 and TRBJ1-1; TRBD1 aligns with 9 central bases. The sequence derives from a woman aged 55 to 70 with acute or convalescent COVID-19. The sequenced sample consisted of peripheral blood. The nucleotide sequence reads TGTGCCAGCCGGGACAGGGACACTGAAGCTTTCTTT. It encodes CASRDRDTEAFF.